This T cell receptor beta chain was found in a study of identical twins. TCRdb processed the 5' RACE reads anew with MiXCR; each CDR3 protein has one entry. The sample comprises around 1.7 million distinct CDR3 sequences, 32% of which are singletons, and around 0.3% rests with the top ten. Healthy Caucasians supplied all donations. This CDR3 comprises 16 residues. This chain joins TRBV21-1 and TRBJ2-1; the table's D call, TRBD2, was not checked against the DNA. TRBV21-1 is tagged as a pseudogene. The source of this sequence is a newborn girl in good health. Sequences were obtained from cord blood. The CDR3 DNA is TGTGCCAGCAGCATCGGGCCTGGTAGCTCCTACAATGAGCAGTTCTTC. Its translation is CASSIGPGSSYNEQFF.